This T cell receptor (beta chain) came from a study of PD-1 blockade in classical Hodgkin lymphoma. Points from the study as a whole: Compared with healthy donors, newly diagnosed patients reportedly showed lower baseline TCR diversity.

As regards this clone: Its antigen is currently unknown.

The germline CDR1 and CDR2 sequences are MDHEN and SYDVKM. The CDR3 spans 15 residues. V lost 3 bases, J lost 2 bases, and 12 bases lay in between. Each patient relapsed following autologous stem cell transplantation, and prior brentuximab vedotin exposure differed. The repertoire was sequenced with immunoSEQ multiplex PCR; TCRdb's copy has only in-frame clones and lacks some. Of more than 45,000 clones listed, approximately 90% are singletons. The sequencing used peripheral blood mononuclear cells (PBMCs), collected before the second cycle of nivolumab. The genes are TRBV28 and TRBJ2-3; no reliable D call. The clonotype was recovered from a human donor with classical Hodgkin lymphoma. Here the CDR3 DNA reads TGTGCCAGCAGTTTTTTTAGTGAGGACACAGATACGCAGTATTTT. This gives the protein CASSFFSEDTDTQYF.